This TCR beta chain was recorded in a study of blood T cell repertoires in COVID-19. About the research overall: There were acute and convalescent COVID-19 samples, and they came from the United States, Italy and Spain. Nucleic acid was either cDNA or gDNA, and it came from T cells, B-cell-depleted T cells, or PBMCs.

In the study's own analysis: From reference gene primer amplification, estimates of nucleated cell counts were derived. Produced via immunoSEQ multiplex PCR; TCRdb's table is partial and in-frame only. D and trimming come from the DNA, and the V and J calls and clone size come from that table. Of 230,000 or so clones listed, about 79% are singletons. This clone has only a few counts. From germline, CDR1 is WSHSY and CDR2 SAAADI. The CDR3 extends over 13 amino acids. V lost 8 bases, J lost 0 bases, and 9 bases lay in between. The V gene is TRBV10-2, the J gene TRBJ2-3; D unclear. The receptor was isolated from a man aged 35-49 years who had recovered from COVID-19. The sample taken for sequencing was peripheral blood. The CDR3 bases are TGCGCCAGCTCTACCGGTAGCACAGATACGCAGTATTTT. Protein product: CASSTGSTDTQYF.